These T cell receptor beta chains were read from a single sample in a study of blood T cell repertoires in COVID-19. Some clones are missing from TCRdb's copy, which holds only in-frame ones; the method was immunoSEQ multiplex PCR. The sample holds under 250,000 clones, about 80% seen once. Sequences were obtained from peripheral blood. Receptors originate from a woman in her sixties or seventies with acute or convalescent COVID-19. Both conserved end residues are part of each CDR3. The D gene is left open where the match is weak. Only part of the rows carry a size: once, few, many, or a class if the clone is expanded.

TGTGCCAGCAGCCCCCGTTGGCGGAACTCTGGGGCCAACGTCCTGACTTTC | CASSPRWRNSGANVLTF | TRBJ2-6 | TRBV7-8 | once | .
TGTGCCAGCAGCGGGACAGCCCCAGACTATGGCTACACCTTC | CASSGTAPDYGYTF | TRBJ1-2 | TRBV2 | . | TRBD1
TGTGCCAGCAGCTCACAGGGGGCATACGAGCAGTACTTC | CASSSQGAYEQYF | TRBJ2-7 | TRBV7-9 | . | TRBD1
TGTGCCAGCAGCTCCCTCGGGACTAGCACCTATTTT | CASSSLGTSTYF | TRBJ2-3 | TRBV11-2 | . | TRBD2
TGTGCCACCAGCAGGAATAGACAGTCCTCTGGAAACACCATATATTTT | CATSRNRQSSGNTIYF | TRBJ1-3 | TRBV15 | . | .
TGTGCCAGTAGGATCCCAGGGGACTCTGGAAACACCATATATTTT | CASRIPGDSGNTIYF | TRBJ1-3 | TRBV19 | . | .
TGTGCCAGCAGCGAATACACAGATACGCAGTATTTT | CASSEYTDTQYF | TRBJ2-3 | TRBV9 | once | .
TGTGCCAGCAGTTACTCCCAGGGAAACACTGAAGCTTTCTTT | CASSYSQGNTEAFF | TRBJ1-1 | TRBV6-6 | once | .
TGTGCCAGCAGCAAGGGGGGGATTGGCACTGAAGCTTTCTTT | CASSKGGIGTEAFF | TRBJ1-1 | TRBV7-8 | . | .
TGTGCCAGCAGCCGAGGGGACACCAGTTCACCCCTCCACTTT | CASSRGDTSSPLHF | TRBJ1-6 | TRBV7-8 | . | .
TGTGCCAGCAGCGCCGGGACAGCTAATTCACCCCTCCACTTT | CASSAGTANSPLHF | TRBJ1-6 | TRBV3-1/TRBV3-2 | few | TRBD1
TGCGCCAGCAGCCAAGTCCCCCTGTGGCAGGACTATGGCTACACCTTC | CASSQVPLWQDYGYTF | TRBJ1-2 | TRBV4-3 | . | .
TGTGCCAGTAGTATACGGGGACAGGGGAATGGCTACACCTTC | CASSIRGQGNGYTF | TRBJ1-2 | TRBV19 | . | TRBD1
TGTGCCAGCAGCTTGGGGGCAGGGGGCCAAGGCTACACCTTC | CASSLGAGGQGYTF | TRBJ1-2 | TRBV5-4 | . | TRBD1
TGTGCCAGTAGCAGGGAAACTAATGAAAAACTGTTTTTT | CASSRETNEKLFF | TRBJ1-4 | TRBV19 | . | .
TGCAGTGCTAGTCTAAATCCAGGAAAAACTGGAAACACCATATATTTT | CSASLNPGKTGNTIYF | TRBJ1-3 | TRBV20-1 | . | .
TGTGCCAGCAGCCGCGGGGGAATCACAGATACGCAGTATTTT | CASSRGGITDTQYF | TRBJ2-3 | TRBV3-1/TRBV3-2 | . | TRBD2
TGTGCCAGCAGCCCTGGGAGGGTTTTTGCGGAGACCCAGTACTTC | CASSPGRVFAETQYF | TRBJ2-5 | TRBV14 | . | TRBD2
TGTGCCAGCAGTACCCGCCTAGGGGACTATGGCTACACCTTC | CASSTRLGDYGYTF | TRBJ1-2 | TRBV2 | . | .
TGTGCCAGCATAACGGGACTACCACAAGAGACCCAGTACTTC | CASITGLPQETQYF | TRBJ2-5 | TRBV6-5 | once | TRBD2
TGCGCCAGCAGGCAAGACAGCAACTATGGCTACACCTTC | CASRQDSNYGYTF | TRBJ1-2 | TRBV5-1 | . | .
TGTGCCAGCAGCTCGGGACAGCACTCCTACGAGCAGTACTTC | CASSSGQHSYEQYF | TRBJ2-7 | TRBV7-2 | . | TRBD1
TGTGCCAGCAGCCAAGCTAGCGGACCCTACGAGCAGTACTTC | CASSQASGPYEQYF | TRBJ2-7 | TRBV4-2 | . | TRBD2
TGTGCCAGCAGCGTCCAGGGTGTAGCTAATGAAAAACTGTTTTTT | CASSVQGVANEKLFF | TRBJ1-4 | TRBV11-2 | . | .
TGTGCCAGCAGCAGCCGGTCCGCAGGTCCCTATGGCTACACCTTC | CASSSRSAGPYGYTF | TRBJ1-2 | TRBV5-6 | . | .
TGCGCCAGCAGCTCCCAACCGGACAGGGGCTACGAGCAGTACTTC | CASSSQPDRGYEQYF | TRBJ2-7 | TRBV5-1 | . | TRBD1
TGCGCCAGCAGCCAAGAAAGGGGGAGGGTTGGTGAAGCTTTCTTT | CASSQERGRVGEAFF | TRBJ1-1 | TRBV4-1 | . | .
TGTGCCAGCAGCTCCGGGACTCGACGTCAGCAAACCCAGTACTTC | CASSSGTRRQQTQYF | TRBJ2-5 | TRBV11-2 | . | .
TGTGCCAGCAGCCCCCGGGGAGTTAGCACCGGGGAGCTGTTTTTT | CASSPRGVSTGELFF | TRBJ2-2 | TRBV7-9 | . | .
TGTGCCAGTAGTATAAGAGTCCCCCGGGGGGCTAACTATGGCTACACCTTC | CASSIRVPRGANYGYTF | TRBJ1-2 | TRBV19 | . | .
TGTGCCAGCAGCGCTACGGACAGGGCCAGCGAGCAGTACTTC | CASSATDRASEQYF | TRBJ2-7 | TRBV5-5 | . | TRBD1
TGCGCCAGCAGCCAAGATCGAGCGTGGCGGTTTGAGCAGTTCTTC | CASSQDRAWRFEQFF | TRBJ2-1 | TRBV4-3 | . | .
TGCGCCAGCAGCCCCCAACGACAGGGTTTGGGGGAGCAGTACTTC | CASSPQRQGLGEQYF | TRBJ2-7 | TRBV4-3 | . | TRBD1
TGTGCCAGCAGCTTACTAGCGGGCTATCCAAATGAGCAGTTCTTC | CASSLLAGYPNEQFF | TRBJ2-1 | TRBV11-1 | few | TRBD2
TGTGCCAGCAGAGACCCTCTAGCCTATACGCAGTATTTT | CASRDPLAYTQYF | TRBJ2-3 | TRBV7-2 | once | .
TGTGCCAGCAGTTACGGACAGTACAGAGCTAACTATGGCTACACCTTC | CASSYGQYRANYGYTF | TRBJ1-2 | TRBV6-2/TRBV6-3 | . | .
TGCGCCAGCAGCCAAGGCCCCACGGGAAACTATGGCTACACCTTC | CASSQGPTGNYGYTF | TRBJ1-2 | TRBV4-1 | . | .
TGTGCCAGCAAGGGAGACCGCCAGTCGTCTGAAGCTTTCTTT | CASKGDRQSSEAFF | TRBJ1-1 | TRBV6-4 | . | .
TGTGCCAGTAGTATTGGGACTAGCGGGGGCCCCGAGCAGTTCTTC | CASSIGTSGGPEQFF | TRBJ2-1 | TRBV19 | . | TRBD2
TGTGCCAGCAGTTACTCCCGGACAGCCTTCAACACTGAAGCTTTCTTT | CASSYSRTAFNTEAFF | TRBJ1-1 | TRBV6-5 | . | .
TGTGCCAGTAGTGCGACAGGGGACAATCAGCCCCAGCATTTT | CASSATGDNQPQHF | TRBJ1-5 | TRBV19 | . | TRBD1